This T cell receptor (beta chain) was sequenced in a study of CD8 T cells in ankylosing spondylitis. Whole-study findings and limits: Enrichment of disease-linked clones was reportedly significant in matched ankylosing spondylitis synovial fluid. As for the disease-linked clones, they showed a CD8+ phenotype and occurred at relatively low frequencies in peripheral blood.

On this clonotype itself: No antigen is known for it.

The authors made TCR beta libraries by quantitative 5'-RACE with molecular barcodes. From the 5' RACE reads, TCRdb called clonotypes with MiXCR, one entry per CDR3 protein. The sample contains 150,000 to 200,000 distinct CDR3 sequences, 10% to 15% of which appear only once. The length of the CDR3 is 15 residues. Unmatched junction bases numbered 5, after V lost 5 bases and J lost 2 bases. CDR1 is SGHAT and CDR2 is FQNNGV in the germline V gene. Material for sequencing was blood, either unsorted or a sorted T cell fraction (not recorded which). The origin of this receptor is a female donor with ankylosing spondylitis or in good health (not recorded which). The chain uses TRBV11-2 and TRBJ2-3; 9 bases agree with TRBD1. In nucleotides, the CDR3 is TGTGCCAGCAGCCAGGGACAGGGAAACACAGATACGCAGTATTTT. Protein: CASSQGQGNTDTQYF.